The 31 T cell receptor beta chains below were found in one sample sequenced in a study of OX40 agonist ivuxolimab in advanced cancers. Sequencing was performed with immunoSEQ multiplex PCR; in TCRdb, only in-frame clones are kept and a portion is missing. Of more than 60,000 clones in the sample, about three quarters were seen once. Sequencing used CD4+ or CD8+ T cells sorted from blood, obtained in a trial of the OX40 agonist ivuxolimab. These receptors originate from an adult with an advanced solid tumor such as melanoma, head and neck, liver or kidney cancer.

The chain joins TRBV7-8 to TRBJ2-2; TRBD1 is a possible D gene (6 bases). This CDR3 comprises 17 residues. V lost 7 bases and J lost 0, with 18 bases in between. Germline CDR1 and CDR2: SGHVS and FQNEAQ. CDR3 sequence: CASTFTGAGANTGELFF. CDR3 DNA sequence: TGTGCCAGCACCTTTACCGGGGCAGGGGCGAACACCGGGGAGCTGTTTTTT.

CDR3 coding DNA: TGCGCCAGCAGCTACAGGGGGATCACAGATACGCAGTATTTT. Amino acid sequence: CASSYRGITDTQYF. The chain links TRBV4-1 to TRBJ2-3; 8 bases are a match to TRBD1. The ends lost 5 bases at V and 2 bases at J; junction bases unmatched: 3. This CDR3 comprises 14 residues. The germline CDR1 and CDR2 sequences are MGHRA and YSYEKL.

The CDR3 nucleotides read TGTGCCAGCAGTTTATTTCTACTAGCGGGAGGTATCTACAATGAGCAGTTCTTC. Protein sequence: CASSLFLLAGGIYNEQFF. The chain uses TRBV28 and TRBJ2-1, with 12 positions matching TRBD2. The CDR3 spans 18 residues. V gave up 1 base and J gave up 3 bases; unmatched junction bases: 7. Germline V gene data show CDR1 as MDHEN and CDR2 as SYDVKM.

This clone was seen once. Germline is not matched at one junction end, which may reflect a read error. The rearrangement uses TRBV7-7 and TRBJ2-1; a weak D match, TRBD2 (6 bases). Germline assignment: CDR1 SSHAT and CDR2 FNYEAQ (reference sequence). The CDR3 covers 13 residues. This CDR3 is CASSLDSFTSPFF. The CDR3 DNA is TGTGCTAGCAGCTTAGATAGTTTCACTAGCCCGTTCTTC.

This clone was recorded only once. The chain combines TRBV10-2 with TRBJ1-1; D unclear. The CDR3 contains 13 residues. The germline V and J ends were trimmed by 2 bases and 7 bases, with 11 bases remaining between them. Germline loops: CDR1 WSHSY, CDR2 SAAADI. The CDR3 loop is CASSENDGFEAFF. The CDR3 DNA is TGCGCCAGCAGTGAGAATGACGGATTTGAAGCTTTCTTT.

On this clone: One end of the junction varies from germline; a read error may be responsible. The CDR3 DNA is TGTGCTAGCAGCCTCCTCCCCAGCCGCACAGATACGCAGTATTTT. Its protein is CASSLLPSRTDTQYF. This rearrangement joins TRBV7-7 to TRBJ2-3; D is ambiguous. This CDR3 region has 15 residues. Germline values: CDR1 SSHAT, CDR2 FNYEAQ (reference sequence). Variable domain in full (rest from reference TRBV7-7 and TRBJ2-3): GAGVSQSPRYKVTKRGQDVTLRCDPISSHATLYWYQQALGQGPEFLTYFNYEAQPDKSGLPSDRFSAERPEGSISTLTIQRTEQRDSAMYRCASSLLPSRTDTQYFGPGTRLTVL.

The chain employs TRBV29-1 and TRBJ2-5, with D unclear. Germline V CDR1 and CDR2: SQVTM, ANQGSEA. Trimming stripped 3 bases from V and 5 bases from J, with 10 bases between. This CDR3 has 12 amino acids. Here the CDR3 reads CSVEGSRETQYF. As DNA, the CDR3 is TGCAGCGTTGAGGGTAGCAGGGAGACCCAGTACTTC.

The V call is TRBV2, the J call TRBJ1-2, with D possibly matching TRBD1 (5 bases). The germline CDR1 and CDR2 sequences are SNHLY and FYNNEI. This CDR3 comprises 15 residues. V lost 1 base and J 8 bases, leaving 17 bases between the germline ends. The CDR3 reads CASSEVSGEVGGYTF. CDR3 nucleotide sequence: TGTGCCAGCAGTGAAGTTTCGGGGGAAGTGGGAGGCTACACCTTC.

This chain joins TRBV29-1 and TRBJ2-6; weak D call: TRBD2 (5 bases). The V and J ends lost 4 bases and 7 bases respectively, with 17 bases between them. CDR1 is SQVTM, CDR2 ANQGSEA, per germline. The CDR3 spans 15 residues. The CDR3 DNA reads as TGCAGCGTTGCCCTCGGGAAAGCATCAGCCAACGTCCTGACTTTC. Its protein is CSVALGKASANVLTF.

The chain carries TRBV4-1 and TRBJ2-7, with 10 bases fitting TRBD2. Unmatched junction bases numbered 7, after V lost 0 bases and J lost 5 bases. Germline V gives CDR1 MGHRA, CDR2 YSYEKL. The CDR3 has 16 residues. Here the CDR3 DNA reads TGCGCCAGCAGCCAAGAGGCTAGCGGGAGTTTCGACGAGCAGTACTTC. It yields the protein CASSQEASGSFDEQYF.

This chain uses TRBV20-1 with TRBJ2-1, with D hard to call. The CDR3 length is 11 residues. Trimming stripped 4 bases from V and 6 bases from J, with 7 bases between. CDR1 and CDR2 (germline): DFQATT, SNEGSKA (reference sequence). CDR3 sequence: CSATEFNEQFF. The CDR3 nucleotides read TGCAGTGCTACCGAATTCAATGAGCAGTTCTTC.

In its sample, this clone was seen once. J is TRBJ2-3 and V is TRBV5-1, with D possibly matching TRBD2 (6 bases). Deletions cut 5 bases from V and 2 bases from J, with 12 bases between. The CDR3 is made up of 14 amino acids. CDR1 and CDR2 from the germline V gene are SGHRS and YFSETQ. For the CDR3, the DNA is TGCGCCAGCAGTCGGGGGACCAACACAGATACGCAGTATTTT. Translated, it gives CASSRGTNTDTQYF.

The chain employs TRBV6-1 and TRBJ2-7, with D perhaps assigned TRBD1 or TRBD2 (5 bases each). The CDR3 runs to 13 residues. Trimming removed 7 bases at V and 0 bases at J, with 10 bases between. Germline V gene data show CDR1 as MNHNS and CDR2 as SASEGT. In nucleotides, the CDR3 is TGTGCCAGCAAGAGGGGAGACTCCTACGAGCAGTACTTC. Its protein is CASKRGDSYEQYF.

The chain carries TRBV7-9 and TRBJ1-2, with D unclear. Trimming shortened V by 5 bases and J by 0 bases, and 7 bases separated the two germline ends. This CDR3 has 13 amino acids. CDR1 and CDR2 from the germline V gene are SEHNR and FQNEAQ (reference sequence). CDR3 sequence reads: CASSPGTNYGYTF. The CDR3 DNA reads as TGTGCCAGCAGCCCCGGGACTAACTATGGCTACACCTTC.

The chain has TRBV28 and TRBJ2-5; 7 bases map to TRBD1. From germline, CDR1 is MDHEN and CDR2 SYDVKM. The junction had 8 bases not matched to a gene; V was cut back by 7 bases and J by 0 bases. The CDR3 is 15 residues long. The CDR3 region is CASKSPGQYQETQYF. CDR3 nucleotide sequence: TGTGCCAGCAAATCCCCGGGACAGTACCAAGAGACCCAGTACTTC.

The chain employs TRBV7-9 and TRBJ1-2; D ambiguous. Per germline, CDR1 SEHNR and CDR2 FQNEAQ (reference sequence). V was clipped by 1 base and J by 2 bases, with 11 bases between them. The CDR3 consists of 15 residues. The CDR3 here is CASSLVAAGNYGYTF. The CDR3, as DNA: TGTGCCAGCAGCTTAGTGGCAGCTGGAAACTATGGCTACACCTTC.

This clone was counted only a few times. The chain employs TRBV20-1 and TRBJ2-7, with D uncertain. Trimming cost V 0 bases and J 4 bases, with 4 bases left between them. The germline V gene encodes CDR1 DFQATT and CDR2 SNEGSKA (reference sequence). The CDR3 is made up of 11 amino acids. CDR3 residues: CSARERYEQYF. CDR3 DNA: TGCAGTGCTAGAGAGCGTTACGAGCAGTACTTC.

The V and J genes are TRBV6-6 and TRBJ1-5, with 8 bases lining up with TRBD1. Germline assignment: CDR1 MNHNY and CDR2 SVGAGI (reference sequence). The CDR3 runs 15 residues. The J segment lost 3 bases and the V segment lost 5 bases, leaving 6 bases of the junction unmatched. CDR3 bases: TGTGCCAGCAGTACCCGGACAGGGATCAATCAGCCCCAGCATTTT. Protein product: CASSTRTGINQPQHF.

The chain combines TRBV7-9 with TRBJ2-7; D is possibly TRBD2 (5 bases). The germline gives CDR1 SEHNR, CDR2 FQNEAQ (reference sequence). With 4 bases removed from V and 7 bases from J, the gap between germline ends came to 11 bases. This CDR3 is 12 amino acids long. The CDR3: CASSYGVGEQYF. In DNA form, the CDR3 reads TGTGCCAGCAGCTACGGGGTAGGAGAGCAGTACTTC.

This clone was seen a few times. This CDR3 is CATRDANQPQHF. CDR3 sequence (DNA): TGTGCCACCAGGGACGCCAATCAGCCCCAGCATTTT. This chain connects TRBV15 to TRBJ1-5; D is uncertain. Trimming took 6 bases from V and 3 from J, leaving 6 bases between them. Germline V CDR1 and CDR2: LNHNV, YYDKDF (reference sequence). The CDR3 is 12 residues long.

The V and J genes are TRBV5-1 and TRBJ1-2; D not resolved. This CDR3 is 22 amino acids long. Germline values: CDR1 SGHRS, CDR2 YFSETQ. Trimming removed 6 bases from V and 0 bases from J, with 36 bases in between. The CDR3 sequence: CASTYGISRLTTSHAANYGYTF. DNA for the CDR3: TGCGCCAGCACCTATGGTATCTCTCGCTTAACGACCTCTCACGCCGCTAACTATGGCTACACCTTC.

This CDR3 reads CASSRGHGYTF. As DNA, the CDR3 is TGTGCCAGCTCCAGGGGGCATGGCTACACCTTC. The chain carries TRBV2 and TRBJ1-2; the match to TRBD1 covers 8 bases. Germline lookup yields CDR1 SNHLY and CDR2 FYNNEI. With 8 bases clipped from V and 6 bases from J, the junction kept 2 bases outside the gene matches. The CDR3 extends over 11 amino acids.

The J gene is TRBJ1-4, the V gene TRBV18; D unresolved. CDR3 length: 16 amino acids. Looked up from germline, CDR1 is KGHSH and CDR2 is LQKENI. V dropped 6 bases and J dropped 4 bases, with 18 bases sitting between them. CDR3 sequence (DNA): TGTGCCAGCTCCCCTCCCGTAACGGGGATTAATGAAAAACTGTTTTTT. This translates into CASSPPVTGINEKLFF.

The J gene is TRBJ2-7, the V gene TRBV7-3; D is perhaps TRBD2 (6 bases). Trimming shortened V by 0 bases and J by 6 bases, and 12 bases separated the two germline ends. Germline loops: CDR1 SGHTA, CDR2 FQGTGA. The CDR3 has 14 residues. The CDR3 DNA sequence: TGTGCCAGCAGCTTAACCCCGACTAGTGGCGAGCAGTACTTC. It encodes CASSLTPTSGEQYF.

The chain carries TRBV28 and TRBJ1-5, with D possibly TRBD1 on 5 matching bases. V lost 5 bases, J lost 0 bases, and 14 bases lay in between. CDR1 and CDR2 (germline): MDHEN, SYDVKM. The length of the CDR3 is 16 residues. CDR3 protein: CASSPLGDYSNQPQHF. CDR3 DNA: TGTGCCAGCAGTCCCCTAGGGGACTATAGCAATCAGCCCCAGCATTTT.

This chain joins TRBV4-1 and TRBJ1-1; D might be TRBD1 (5 bases). Germline lookup yields CDR1 MGHRA and CDR2 YSYEKL. The CDR3 contains 17 residues. Trimming stripped 4 bases from V and 1 base from J, with 19 bases between. Written as DNA, the CDR3 is TGCGCCAGCAGCCGACTTGTCGGGGACGCATCGAACACTGAAGCTTTCTTT. It encodes CASSRLVGDASNTEAFF.

The chain couples TRBV19 to TRBJ1-1, with TRBD1 as a possible D gene (6 bases). The CDR3 consists of 13 residues. The V gene lost 7 bases and the J gene lost 6 bases, with 15 bases spanning the gap. Looked up from germline, CDR1 is LNHDA and CDR2 is SQIVND (reference sequence). This chain's CDR3 is CASTVVGAAEAFF. CDR3 DNA sequence: TGTGCCAGTACCGTTGTGGGGGCTGCTGAAGCTTTCTTT.

V usage is TRBV30 and J usage is TRBJ1-4, with D perhaps TRBD1 (5 bases). Germline CDR1 GTSNPN, CDR2 SVGIG (reference sequence). Trimming took 6 bases from V and 2 from J, leaving 16 bases between them. The CDR3 totals 15 residues. CDR3 coding DNA: TGTGCCTGTCCGGGACGAGGAATGACTAATGAAAAACTGTTTTTT. Amino acids: CACPGRGMTNEKLFF.

This chain connects TRBV6-5 to TRBJ2-7, with 11 bases aligning to TRBD1. Looked up from germline, CDR1 is MNHEY and CDR2 is SVGAGI. This CDR3 is built from 13 residues. V was clipped by 5 bases and J by 5 bases; unmatched bases: 2. This CDR3 reads CASSVDRGHEQYF. DNA for the CDR3: TGTGCCAGCAGTGTGGACAGGGGGCACGAGCAGTACTTC.

J is TRBJ1-4 and V is TRBV10-1; possible D gene TRBD1, 6 bases. CDR1 and CDR2 from the germline V gene are WNHNN and SYGVQD (reference sequence). This CDR3 has 15 amino acids. The V and J ends lost 3 bases and 5 bases respectively, with 13 bases between them. The CDR3 loop is CASSENTGWNEKLFF. CDR3 DNA sequence: TGCGCCAGCAGTGAAAATACAGGGTGGAATGAAAAACTGTTTTTT.

The chain couples TRBV5-1 to TRBJ1-1, with 11 bases lining up with TRBD1. CDR1 is SGHRS and CDR2 is YFSETQ in the germline V gene. This CDR3 has 19 residues. V shed 4 bases, J shed 0 bases, and the junction held 14 bases outside the gene matches. CDR3 nucleotide sequence: TGCGCCAGCAGCGCCGGAGCCCGGACAGGGGGCGGCGTGAACACTGAAGCTTTCTTT. Translating it yields CASSAGARTGGGVNTEAFF. The full variable domain, in which reference TRBV5-1 and TRBJ1-1 provide the parts outside the CDR3, is KAGVTQTPRYLIKTRGQQVTLSCSPISGHRSVSWYQQTPGQGLQFLFEYFSETQRNKGNFPGRFSGRQFSNSRSEMNVSTLELGDSALYLCASSAGARTGGGVNTEAFFGQGTRLTVV.